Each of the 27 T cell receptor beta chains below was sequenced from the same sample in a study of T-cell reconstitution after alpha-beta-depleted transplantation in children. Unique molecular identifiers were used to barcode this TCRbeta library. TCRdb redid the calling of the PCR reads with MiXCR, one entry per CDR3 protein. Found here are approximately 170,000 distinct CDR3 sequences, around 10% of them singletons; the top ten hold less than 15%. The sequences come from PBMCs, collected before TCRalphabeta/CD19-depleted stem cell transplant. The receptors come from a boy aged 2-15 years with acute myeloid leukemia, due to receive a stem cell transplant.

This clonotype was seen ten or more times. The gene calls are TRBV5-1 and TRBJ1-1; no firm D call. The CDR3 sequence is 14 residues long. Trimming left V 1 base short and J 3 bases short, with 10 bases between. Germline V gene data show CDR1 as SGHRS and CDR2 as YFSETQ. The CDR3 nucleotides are TGCGCCAGCAGCTTGCCAGGTCTTCACACTGAAGCTTTCTTT. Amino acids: CASSLPGLHTEAFF. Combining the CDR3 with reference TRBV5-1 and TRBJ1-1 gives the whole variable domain KAGVTQTPRYLIKTRGQQVTLSCSPISGHRSVSWYQQTPGQGLQFLFEYFSETQRNKGNFPGRFSGRQFSNSRSEMNVSTLELGDSALYLCASSLPGLHTEAFFGQGTRLTVV.

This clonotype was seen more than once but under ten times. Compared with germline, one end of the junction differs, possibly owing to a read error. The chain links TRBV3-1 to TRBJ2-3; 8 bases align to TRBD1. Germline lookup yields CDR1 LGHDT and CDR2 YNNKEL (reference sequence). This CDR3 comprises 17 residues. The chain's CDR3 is CASCQDFWQGASDTQYF. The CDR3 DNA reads TGTGCCAGCTGCCAAGATTTCTGGCAGGGGGCCTCAGATACGCAGTATTTT.

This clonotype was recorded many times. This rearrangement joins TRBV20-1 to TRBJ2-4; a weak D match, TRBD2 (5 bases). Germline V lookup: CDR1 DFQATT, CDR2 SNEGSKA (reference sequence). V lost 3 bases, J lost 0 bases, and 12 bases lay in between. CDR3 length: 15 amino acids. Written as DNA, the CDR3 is TGCAGTGCTAGTAAGGTGGGAGTAGCCAAAAACATTCAGTACTTC. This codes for CSASKVGVAKNIQYF.

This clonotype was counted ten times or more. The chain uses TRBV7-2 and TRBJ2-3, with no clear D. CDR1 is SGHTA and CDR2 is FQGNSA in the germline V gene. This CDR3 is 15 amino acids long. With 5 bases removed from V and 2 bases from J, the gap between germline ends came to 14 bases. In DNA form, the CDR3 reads TGTGCCAGCAGCCCTTTTGCAAGCGCCACAGATACGCAGTATTTT. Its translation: CASSPFASATDTQYF.

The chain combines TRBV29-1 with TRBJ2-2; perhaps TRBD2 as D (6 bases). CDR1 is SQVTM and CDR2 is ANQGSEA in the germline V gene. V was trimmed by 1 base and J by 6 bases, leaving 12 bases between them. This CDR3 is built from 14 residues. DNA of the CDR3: TGCAGCGTTGAAGGACCGAGCGGGCCCGGGGAGCTGTTTTTT. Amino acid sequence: CSVEGPSGPGELFF.

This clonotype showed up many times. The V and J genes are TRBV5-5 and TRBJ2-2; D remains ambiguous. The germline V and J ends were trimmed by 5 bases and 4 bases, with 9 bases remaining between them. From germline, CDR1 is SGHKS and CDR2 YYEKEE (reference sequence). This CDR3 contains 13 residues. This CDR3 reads CASSRDGTGELFF. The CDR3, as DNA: TGTGCCAGCAGTCGAGACGGCACCGGGGAGCTGTTTTTT.

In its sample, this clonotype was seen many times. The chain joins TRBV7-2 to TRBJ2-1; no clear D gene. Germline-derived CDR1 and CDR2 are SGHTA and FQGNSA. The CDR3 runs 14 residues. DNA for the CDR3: TGTGCAGCCGGGCGGCCAAGCTCCTACAATGAGCAGTTCTTC. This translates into CAAGRPSSYNEQFF.

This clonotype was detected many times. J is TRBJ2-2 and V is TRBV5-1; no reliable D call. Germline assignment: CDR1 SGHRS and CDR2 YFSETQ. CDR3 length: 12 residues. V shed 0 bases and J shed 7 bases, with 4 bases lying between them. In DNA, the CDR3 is TGCGCCAGCAGCTTGGCTCTCGGGGAGCTGTTTTTT. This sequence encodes CASSLALGELFF.

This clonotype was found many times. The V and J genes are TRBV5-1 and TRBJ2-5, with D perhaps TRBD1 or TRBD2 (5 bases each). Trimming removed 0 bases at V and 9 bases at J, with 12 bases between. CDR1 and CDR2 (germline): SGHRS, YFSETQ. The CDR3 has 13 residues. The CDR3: CASSLDPGLAQYF. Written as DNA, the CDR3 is TGCGCCAGCAGCTTGGATCCGGGGCTGGCCCAGTACTTC.

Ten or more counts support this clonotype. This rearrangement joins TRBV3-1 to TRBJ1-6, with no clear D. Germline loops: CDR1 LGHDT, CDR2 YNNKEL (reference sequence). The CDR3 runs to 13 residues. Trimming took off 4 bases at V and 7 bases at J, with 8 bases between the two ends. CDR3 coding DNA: TGTGCCAGCAGCCCCTCCGAGAATTCACCCCTCCACTTT. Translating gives CASSPSENSPLHF.

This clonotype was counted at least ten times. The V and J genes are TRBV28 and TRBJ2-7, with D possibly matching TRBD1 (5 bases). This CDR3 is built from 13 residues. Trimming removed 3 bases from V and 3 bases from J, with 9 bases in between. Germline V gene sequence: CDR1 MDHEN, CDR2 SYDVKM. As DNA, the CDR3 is TGTGCCAGCAGTTTGTGGACAAACTACGAGCAGTACTTC. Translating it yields CASSLWTNYEQYF.

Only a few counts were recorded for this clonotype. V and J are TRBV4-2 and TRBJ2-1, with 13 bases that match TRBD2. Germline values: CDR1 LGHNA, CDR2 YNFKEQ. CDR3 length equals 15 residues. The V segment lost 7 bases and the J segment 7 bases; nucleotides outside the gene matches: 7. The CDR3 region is CASTGLAGVLNEQFF. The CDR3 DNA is TGTGCCAGCACCGGACTAGCGGGGGTTTTGAATGAGCAGTTCTTC.

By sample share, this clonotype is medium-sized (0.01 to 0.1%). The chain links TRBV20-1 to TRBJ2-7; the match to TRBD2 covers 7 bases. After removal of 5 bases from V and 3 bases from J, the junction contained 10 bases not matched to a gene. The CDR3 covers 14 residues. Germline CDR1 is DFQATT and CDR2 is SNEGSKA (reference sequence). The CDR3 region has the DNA TGCAGTGCTGGCCGGGGGGTCAGTATCTACGAGCAGTACTTC. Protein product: CSAGRGVSIYEQYF.

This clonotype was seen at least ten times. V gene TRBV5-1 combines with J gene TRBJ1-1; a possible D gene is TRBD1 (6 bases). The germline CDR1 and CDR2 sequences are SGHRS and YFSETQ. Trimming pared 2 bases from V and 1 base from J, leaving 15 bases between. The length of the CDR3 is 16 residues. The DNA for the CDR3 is TGCGCCAGCAGCTTCGGCCTTACAGGGACGAACACTGAAGCTTTCTTT. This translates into CASSFGLTGTNTEAFF.

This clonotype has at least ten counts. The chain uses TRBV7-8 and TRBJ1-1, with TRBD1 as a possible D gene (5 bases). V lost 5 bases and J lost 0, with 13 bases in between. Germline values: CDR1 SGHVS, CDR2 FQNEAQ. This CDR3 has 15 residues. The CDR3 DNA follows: TGTGCCAGCAGCCCCCGGGCGGGGGTGAACACTGAAGCTTTCTTT. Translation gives CASSPRAGVNTEAFF. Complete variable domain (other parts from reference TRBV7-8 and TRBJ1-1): GAGVSQSPRYKVAKRGQDVALRCDPISGHVSLFWYQQALGQGPEFLTYFQNEAQLDKSGLPSDRFFAERPEGSVSTLKIQRTQQEDSAVYLCASSPRAGVNTEAFFGQGTRLTVV.

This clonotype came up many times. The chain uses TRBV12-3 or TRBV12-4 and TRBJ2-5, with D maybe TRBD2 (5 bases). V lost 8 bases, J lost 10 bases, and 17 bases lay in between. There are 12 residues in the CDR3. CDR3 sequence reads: CASGLEVGDQYF. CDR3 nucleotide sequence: TGTGCCAGCGGCTTAGAGGTCGGGGACCAGTACTTC.

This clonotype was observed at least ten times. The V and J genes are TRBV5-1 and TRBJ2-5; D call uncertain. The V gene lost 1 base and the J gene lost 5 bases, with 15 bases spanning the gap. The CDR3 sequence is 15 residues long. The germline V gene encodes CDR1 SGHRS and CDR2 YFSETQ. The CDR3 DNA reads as TGCGCCAGCAGCTTGTTTTCGAACTCTGGGGAGACCCAGTACTTC. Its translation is CASSLFSNSGETQYF.

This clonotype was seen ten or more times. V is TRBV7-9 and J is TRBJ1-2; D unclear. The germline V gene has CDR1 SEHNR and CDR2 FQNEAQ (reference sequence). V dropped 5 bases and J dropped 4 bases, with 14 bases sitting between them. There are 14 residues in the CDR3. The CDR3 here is CASSLLGQSYGYTF. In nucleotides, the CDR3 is TGTGCCAGCAGCCTCCTCGGGCAGTCCTATGGCTACACCTTC.

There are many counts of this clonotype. In nucleotides, the CDR3 is TGTGCCAGCAGCTCTCCTATAGCGGGAGTTACAGATACGCAGTATTTT. Encoded protein: CASSSPIAGVTDTQYF. This sequence joins TRBV6-1 and TRBJ2-3, with 9 nucleotides matching TRBD2. V lost 6 bases to trimming and J lost 3 bases; unmatched junction nucleotides: 10. There are 16 residues in the CDR3. From germline, CDR1 is MNHNS and CDR2 SASEGT.

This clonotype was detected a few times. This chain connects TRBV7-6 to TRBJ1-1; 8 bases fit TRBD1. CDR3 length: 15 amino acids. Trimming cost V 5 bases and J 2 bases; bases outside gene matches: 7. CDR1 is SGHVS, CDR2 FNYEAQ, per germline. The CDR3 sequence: CASSPWTGTNTEAFF. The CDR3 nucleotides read TGTGCCAGCAGCCCTTGGACAGGGACCAACACTGAAGCTTTCTTT. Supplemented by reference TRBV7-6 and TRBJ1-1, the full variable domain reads GAGVSQSPRYKVTKRGQDVALRCDPISGHVSLYWYRQALGQGPEFLTYFNYEAQQDKSGLPNDRFSAERPEGSISTLTIQRTEQRDSAMYRCASSPWTGTNTEAFFGQGTRLTVV.

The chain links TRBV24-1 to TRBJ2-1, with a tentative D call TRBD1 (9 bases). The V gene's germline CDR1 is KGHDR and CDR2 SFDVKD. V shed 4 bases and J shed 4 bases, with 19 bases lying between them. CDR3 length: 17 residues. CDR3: CATSDPGGTGIYNEQFF. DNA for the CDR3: TGTGCCACCAGTGACCCGGGGGGGACAGGGATATACAATGAGCAGTTCTTC.

In DNA form, the CDR3 reads TGTGCCAGCAGCTTGGGGGAGGGACAAGTCACCTCTGGGGCCAACGTCCTGACTTTC. Its protein is CASSLGEGQVTSGANVLTF. V usage is TRBV11-2 and J usage is TRBJ2-6, with D perhaps matching TRBD2 (7 bases). The germline CDR1 and CDR2 sequences are SGHAT and FQNNGV. The CDR3 runs 19 residues. Trimming removed 3 bases from V and 0 bases from J, with 18 bases in between.

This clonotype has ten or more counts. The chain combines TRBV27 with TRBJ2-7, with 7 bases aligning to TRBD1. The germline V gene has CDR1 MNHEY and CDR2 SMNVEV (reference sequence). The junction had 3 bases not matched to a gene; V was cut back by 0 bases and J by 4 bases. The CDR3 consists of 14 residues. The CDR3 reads CASSLSRRGYEQYV. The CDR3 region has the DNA TGTGCCAGCAGTTTATCTCGCAGGGGGTACGAGCAGTACGTC.

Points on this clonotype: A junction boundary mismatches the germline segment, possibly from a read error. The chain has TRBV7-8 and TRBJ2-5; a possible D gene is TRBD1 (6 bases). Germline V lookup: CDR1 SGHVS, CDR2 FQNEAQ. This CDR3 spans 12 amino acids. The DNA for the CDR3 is TGTGCCACCAGCCTGACAGGCGAGACCCAGTACTTC. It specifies CATSLTGETQYF.

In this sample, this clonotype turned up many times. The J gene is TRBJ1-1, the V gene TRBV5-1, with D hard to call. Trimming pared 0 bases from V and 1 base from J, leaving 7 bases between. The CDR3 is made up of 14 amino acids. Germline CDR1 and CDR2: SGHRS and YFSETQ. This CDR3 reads CASSLGPPNTEAFF. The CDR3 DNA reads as TGCGCCAGCAGCTTGGGGCCGCCGAACACTGAAGCTTTCTTT.

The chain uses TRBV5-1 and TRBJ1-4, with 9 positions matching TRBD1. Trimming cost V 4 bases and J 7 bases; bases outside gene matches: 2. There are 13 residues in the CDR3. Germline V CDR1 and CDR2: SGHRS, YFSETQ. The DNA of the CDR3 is TGCGCCAGCAGCCGGACAGGGGTTGAAAAACTGTTTTTT. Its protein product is CASSRTGVEKLFF.

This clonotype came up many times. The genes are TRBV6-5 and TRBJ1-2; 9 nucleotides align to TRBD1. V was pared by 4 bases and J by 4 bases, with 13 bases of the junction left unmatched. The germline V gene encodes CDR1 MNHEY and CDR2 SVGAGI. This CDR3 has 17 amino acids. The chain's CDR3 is CASSSSLGTGWTYGYTF. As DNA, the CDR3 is TGTGCCAGCAGTTCTTCACTCGGGACAGGGTGGACCTATGGCTACACCTTC.